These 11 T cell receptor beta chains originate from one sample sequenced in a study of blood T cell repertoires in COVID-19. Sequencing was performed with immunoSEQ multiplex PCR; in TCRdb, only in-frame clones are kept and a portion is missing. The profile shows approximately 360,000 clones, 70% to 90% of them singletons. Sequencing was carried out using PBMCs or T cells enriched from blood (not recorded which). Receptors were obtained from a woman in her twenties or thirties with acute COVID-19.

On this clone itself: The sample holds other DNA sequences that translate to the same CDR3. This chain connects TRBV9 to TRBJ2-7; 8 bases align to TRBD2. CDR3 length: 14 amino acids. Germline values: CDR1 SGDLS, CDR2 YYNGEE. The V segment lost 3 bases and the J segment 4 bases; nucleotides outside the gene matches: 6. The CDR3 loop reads CASSASSGTYEQYF. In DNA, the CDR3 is TGTGCCAGCAGCGCCAGTAGCGGGACTTACGAGCAGTACTTC.

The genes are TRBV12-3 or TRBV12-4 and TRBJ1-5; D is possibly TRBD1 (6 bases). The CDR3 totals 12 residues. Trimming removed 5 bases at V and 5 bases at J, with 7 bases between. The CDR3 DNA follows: TGTGCCAGCAGTAACAGGGATCAGCCCCAGCATTTT. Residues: CASSNRDQPQHF.

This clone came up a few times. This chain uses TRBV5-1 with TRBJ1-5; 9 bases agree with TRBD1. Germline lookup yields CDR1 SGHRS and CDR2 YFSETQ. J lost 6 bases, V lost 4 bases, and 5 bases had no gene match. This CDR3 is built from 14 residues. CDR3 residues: CASSPGTGSQPQHF. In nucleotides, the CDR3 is TGCGCCAGCAGCCCGGGGACAGGGAGTCAGCCCCAGCATTTT.

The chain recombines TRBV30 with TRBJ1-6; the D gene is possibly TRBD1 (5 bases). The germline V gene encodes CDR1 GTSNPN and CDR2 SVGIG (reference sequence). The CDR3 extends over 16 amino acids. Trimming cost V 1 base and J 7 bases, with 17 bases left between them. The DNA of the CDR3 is TGTGCCTGGAGTGGGGCTGCTGCTGGGGCGAATTCACCCCTCCACTTT. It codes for CAWSGAAAGANSPLHF.

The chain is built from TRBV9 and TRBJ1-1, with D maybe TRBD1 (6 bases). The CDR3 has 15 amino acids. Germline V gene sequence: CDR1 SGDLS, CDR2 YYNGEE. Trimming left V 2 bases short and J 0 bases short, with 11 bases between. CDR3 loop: CASSVATGLNTEAFF. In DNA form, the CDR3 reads TGTGCCAGCAGCGTGGCGACAGGTCTGAACACTGAAGCTTTCTTT.

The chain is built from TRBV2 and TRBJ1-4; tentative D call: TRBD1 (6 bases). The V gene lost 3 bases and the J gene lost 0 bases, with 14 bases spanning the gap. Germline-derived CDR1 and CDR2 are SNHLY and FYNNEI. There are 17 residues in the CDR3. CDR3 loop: CASSDPGQGATNEKLFF. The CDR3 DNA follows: TGTGCCAGCAGTGATCCGGGACAAGGGGCAACTAATGAAAAACTGTTTTTT.

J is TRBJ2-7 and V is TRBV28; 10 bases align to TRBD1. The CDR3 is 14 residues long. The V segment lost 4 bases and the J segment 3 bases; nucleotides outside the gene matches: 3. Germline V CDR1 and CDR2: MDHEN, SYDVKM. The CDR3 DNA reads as TGTGCCAGCAGTTCCCGGGACAGGGGCTACGAGCAGTACTTC. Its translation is CASSSRDRGYEQYF.

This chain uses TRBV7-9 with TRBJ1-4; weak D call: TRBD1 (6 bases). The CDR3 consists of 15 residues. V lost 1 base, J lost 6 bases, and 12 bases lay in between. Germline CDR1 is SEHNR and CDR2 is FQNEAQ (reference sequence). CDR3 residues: CASSLVAGVDEKLFF. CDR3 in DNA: TGTGCCAGCAGCTTAGTGGCAGGGGTGGATGAAAAACTGTTTTTT. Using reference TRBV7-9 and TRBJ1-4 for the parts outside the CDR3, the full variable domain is DTGVSQNPRHKITKRGQNVTFRCDPISEHNRLYWYRQTLGQGPEFLTYFQNEAQLEKSRLLSDRFSAERPKGSFSTLEIQRTEQGDSAMYLCASSLVAGVDEKLFFGSGTQLSVL.

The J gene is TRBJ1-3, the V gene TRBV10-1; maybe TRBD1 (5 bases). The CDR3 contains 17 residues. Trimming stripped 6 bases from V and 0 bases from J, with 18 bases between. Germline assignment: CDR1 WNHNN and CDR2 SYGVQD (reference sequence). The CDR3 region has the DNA TGCGCCAGCAGGGGAACAGGTCCTTATTCCTCTGGAAACACCATATATTTT. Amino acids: CASRGTGPYSSGNTIYF.

DNA of the CDR3: TGTGCCAGCTCACCGGGGGGGCGTAATTCACCCCTCCACTTT. It is translated as CASSPGGRNSPLHF. The V and J genes are TRBV18 and TRBJ1-6; possible D gene TRBD1, 6 bases. CDR3 length: 14 amino acids. Trimming stripped 3 bases from V and 6 bases from J, with 9 bases between. Per the germline V gene, CDR1 is KGHSH and CDR2 is LQKENI.

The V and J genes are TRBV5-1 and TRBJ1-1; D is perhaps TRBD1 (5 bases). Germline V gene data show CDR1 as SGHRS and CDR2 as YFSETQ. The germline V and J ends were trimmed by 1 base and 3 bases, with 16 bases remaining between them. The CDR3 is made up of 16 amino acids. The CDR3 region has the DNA TGCGCCAGCAGCTTGATCCCCAGGGCGAGAGACACTGAAGCTTTCTTT. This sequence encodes CASSLIPRARDTEAFF.